The 3 T cell receptor beta chains presented below share a single source sample, sequenced in a study of cytomegalovirus exposure and HLA in healthy donors. The assay was immunoSEQ multiplex PCR, and TCRdb's table has in-frame clones only and misses some. The table shows 250,000 or so clones, with more than 85% occurring only once. Material: PBMCs. These receptors were collected from a young man in good health and CMV-seropositive.

This clone appeared a single time. The gene calls are TRBV9 and TRBJ1-1, with D uncertain. From germline, CDR1 is SGDLS and CDR2 YYNGEE. The V end lost 2 bases, the J end lost 6 bases, and 17 bases lay between the germline ends. This CDR3 comprises 15 residues. The CDR3 DNA sequence: TGTGCCAGCAGCGTTTCCCGCTCCTTCGGCGCTGAAGCTTTCTTT. This encodes CASSVSRSFGAEAFF.

V is TRBV27 and J is TRBJ1-2, with 7 bases that match TRBD1. The V segment lost 5 bases and the J segment 4 bases; nucleotides outside the gene matches: 16. The germline V gene encodes CDR1 MNHEY and CDR2 SMNVEV (reference sequence). The CDR3 sequence is 17 residues long. As DNA, the CDR3 is TGTGCCAGCAGTACGACGCAACCCACAGGGGTCGGCTATGGCTACACCTTC. As protein: CASSTTQPTGVGYGYTF.

This clone was picked up one time. The chain recombines TRBV20-1 with TRBJ1-5; D unclear. This CDR3 comprises 11 residues. Per germline, CDR1 DFQATT and CDR2 SNEGSKA (reference sequence). V shed 8 bases and J shed 4 bases, with 9 bases lying between them. The CDR3 reads CSTGRNQPQHF. The CDR3 coding sequence is TGCAGTACCGGACGGAATCAGCCCCAGCATTTT.